This is a list of T cell receptor beta chains from one sample in a study of T-cell reconstitution after alpha-beta-depleted transplantation in children. MiXCR, applied by TCRdb to the PCR reads, yields one record per CDR3 protein. Counted here are hundreds of thousands of distinct CDR3 sequences, roughly 14% occurring once; the ten biggest clones make up about 0.77%. Here the sequenced sample was PBMCs, taken before TCRalphabeta/CD19-depleted stem cell transplant. The source of these receptors is a girl aged 2-10 years with congenital amegakaryocytic thrombocytopenia, due to receive a stem cell transplant. The conserved cysteine and the conserved F or W are not part of the CDR3 here.

TRBV7-9	TRBJ2-7	ASSRTIYEQY
TRBV28	TRBJ2-2	ASRQALGTSVNTGELF
TRBV12-5	TRBJ2-1	ASGLLLASDEQF
TRBV10-3	TRBJ2-5	AISESVRGLETQY
TRBV6-4	TRBJ2-7	ASRGTSGHEQY
TRBV5-1	TRBJ2-2	ASSFRGELF
TRBV4-1	TRBJ2-1	ASSLSSGLYRSIAGDNEQF
TRBV25-1	TRBJ1-5	ARTPGGLYGNQPQH
TRBV29-1	TRBJ2-1	SAGGAGGPYRNEQF
TRBV9	TRBJ2-3	ASSVVLAGARLGGTQY
TRBV7-9	TRBJ1-1	ASKGGANTEAF
TRBV11-2	TRBJ2-1	ASSLPSSAYNEQF
TRBV20-1	TRBJ2-7	SAMDSGRADDEQY
TRBV20-1	TRBJ2-1	SPRQNNEQF
TRBV20-1	TRBJ2-2	SARELVVPGELF
TRBV20-1	TRBJ2-7	SATRNNYEQY
TRBV10-2	TRBJ2-1	ASSVGTGYYNEQF
TRBV29-1	TRBJ2-7	SIRKGGCGAYEQY
TRBV7-2	TRBJ2-2	ASSLVPGLADTGELF
TRBV11-2	TRBJ1-1	ASSLGSGGLNTEAF
TRBV2	TRBJ2-3	ASIRLTDTQY
TRBV19	TRBJ2-1	ASSISVTSSYNEQF
TRBV24-1	TRBJ2-2	ATSEVAATKNTGELF